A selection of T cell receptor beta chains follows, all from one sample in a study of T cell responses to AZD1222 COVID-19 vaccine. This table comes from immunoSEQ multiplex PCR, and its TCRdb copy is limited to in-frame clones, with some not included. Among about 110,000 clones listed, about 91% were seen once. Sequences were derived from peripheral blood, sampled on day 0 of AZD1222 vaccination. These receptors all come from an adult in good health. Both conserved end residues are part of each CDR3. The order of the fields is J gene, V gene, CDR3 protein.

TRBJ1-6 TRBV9 CASGEGYNSPLHF
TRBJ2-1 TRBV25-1 CASSDVRGGLLTYNEQFF
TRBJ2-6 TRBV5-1 CASSGHSGANVLTF
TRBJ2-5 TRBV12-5 CASAQAFPTPSETQYF
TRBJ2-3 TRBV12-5 CASGDLGLAGRRTDTQYF
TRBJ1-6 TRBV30 CAWSGMGYNSPLHF
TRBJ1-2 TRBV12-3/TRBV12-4 CASSSGQGISYTF
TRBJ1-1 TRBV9 CASSPQVGRTEAFF
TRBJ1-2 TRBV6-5 CASSYGGGYGYTF
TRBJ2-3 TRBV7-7 CASSQGLAVTDTQYF
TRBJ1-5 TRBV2 CASSESGVPQPQHF
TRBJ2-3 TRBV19 CASSQRDQSDTQYF
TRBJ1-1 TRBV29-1 CSVGIMNTEAFF
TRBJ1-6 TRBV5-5 CASSLSQGGFSPLHF
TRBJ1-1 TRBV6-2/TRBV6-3 CASSLGDRNTEAFF
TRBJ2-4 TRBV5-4 CASSPEAKNIQYF
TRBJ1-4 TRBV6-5 CASSSTALGLFF
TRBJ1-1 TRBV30 CAWRKLDRPSMNTEAFF
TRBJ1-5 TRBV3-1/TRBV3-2 CASSHRTSGVAQPQHF
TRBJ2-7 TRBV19 CASSLLAGVGEQYF
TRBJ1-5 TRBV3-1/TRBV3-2 CASSQGLGGDNQPQHF
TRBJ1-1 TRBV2 CASTRDSGTEAFF
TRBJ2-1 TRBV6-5 CASTSQLAANEQFF
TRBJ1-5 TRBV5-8 CASSPLGNTYSNQPQHF
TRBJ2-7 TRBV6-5 CASSHSGGAVYEQYF
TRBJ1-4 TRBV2 CASSGIRGSEKLFF
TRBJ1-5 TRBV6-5 CASSYTGMSNQPQHF
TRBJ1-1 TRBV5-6 CASSLQGTGQDTEAFF
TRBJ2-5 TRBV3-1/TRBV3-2 CASRLDAGLAGEETQYF
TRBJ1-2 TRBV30 CAWSPGLNYGYTF
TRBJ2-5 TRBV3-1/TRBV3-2 CASSGLQETQYF
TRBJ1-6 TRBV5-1 CASTETGGHSPLHF
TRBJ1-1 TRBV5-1 CASSLGWSRNTEAFF
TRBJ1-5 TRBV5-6 CASSLLRQGNNQPQHF
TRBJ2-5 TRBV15 CATSRGSREETQYF
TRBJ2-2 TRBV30 CAWSVRDTGELFF
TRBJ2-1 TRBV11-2 CASSPGGPGGNEQFF
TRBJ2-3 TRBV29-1 CSAGAGELTDTQYF
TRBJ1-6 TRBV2 CASSEYPGPNYNSPLHF
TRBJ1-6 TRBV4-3 CASSPYRTANSPLHF
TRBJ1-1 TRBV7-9 CASSFEGPVTEAFF
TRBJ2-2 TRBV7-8 CASSLWGANTGELFF
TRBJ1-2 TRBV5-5 CASSLVPGVHGYTF
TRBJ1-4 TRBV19 CASRSRGREKLFF
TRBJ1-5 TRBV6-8 CASSTDRGRNQPQHF
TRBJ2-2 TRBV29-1 CSATLAGGLVGELFF
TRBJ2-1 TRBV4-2 CASSQEMVLRNEQFF
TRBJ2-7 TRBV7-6 CASSLGQLAAYEQYF
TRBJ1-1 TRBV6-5 CASSYWASNTEAFF
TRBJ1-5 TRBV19 CASSIRQVSNQPQHF
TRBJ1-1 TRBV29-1 CSVEEVLNTEAFF
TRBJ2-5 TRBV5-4 CASSLDGETQYF
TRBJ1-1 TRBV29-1 CSSTAKAGTEAFF
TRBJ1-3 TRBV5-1 CASSLRGPGNTIYF
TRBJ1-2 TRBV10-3 CAITRDSLNYGYTF
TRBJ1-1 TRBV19 CASMGSEAFF
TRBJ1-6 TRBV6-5 CASNPSGTANSPLHF
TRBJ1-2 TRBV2 CASSRDRGNGYTF
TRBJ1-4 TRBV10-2 CASREGSTNEKLFF